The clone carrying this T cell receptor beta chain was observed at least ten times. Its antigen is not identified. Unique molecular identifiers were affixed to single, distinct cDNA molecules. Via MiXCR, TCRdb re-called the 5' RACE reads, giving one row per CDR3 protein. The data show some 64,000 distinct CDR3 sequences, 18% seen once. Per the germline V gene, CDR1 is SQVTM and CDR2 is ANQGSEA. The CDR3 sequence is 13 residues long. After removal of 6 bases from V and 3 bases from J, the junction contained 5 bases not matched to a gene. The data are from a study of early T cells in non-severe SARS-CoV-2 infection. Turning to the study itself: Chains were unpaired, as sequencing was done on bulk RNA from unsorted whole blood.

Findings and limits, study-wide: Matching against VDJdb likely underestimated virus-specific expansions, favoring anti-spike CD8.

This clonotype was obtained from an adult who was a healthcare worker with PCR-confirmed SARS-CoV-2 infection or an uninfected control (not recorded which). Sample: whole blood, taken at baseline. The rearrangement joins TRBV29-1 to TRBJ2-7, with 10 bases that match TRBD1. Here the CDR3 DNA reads TGCAGCGTAAAGACAGGGGGCAGCTACGAGCAGTACTTC. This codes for CSVKTGGSYEQYF.